The present TCR beta chain was sequenced within a study of blood T cells in healthy people across ages. A J-beta primer mix and a sample-barcoded 5' primer were used in a second PCR of roughly 7 to 12 cycles. From the 5' RACE reads, TCRdb called clonotypes with MiXCR, one entry per CDR3 protein. The repertoire holds some 1.5 million distinct CDR3 sequences, with under 55% as singletons. This clonotype was picked up a small number of times. Input material: blood. The clonotype comes from a woman aged 18-29 years in good health.

The CDR3 is CARWDTRSYEQYF. DNA for the CDR3: TGTGCCAGATGGGACACTAGGAGCTATGAGCAGTACTTC. V gene TRBV9 combines with J gene TRBJ2-5; possibly TRBD1 for D (6 bases). Trimming shortened V by 8 bases and J by 11 bases, and 22 bases separated the two germline ends. In germline, CDR1 is SGDLS, CDR2 YYNGEE. The length of the CDR3 is 13 residues.